The TCR beta chain under discussion was sequenced for a study of blood T cell repertoires in COVID-19. The CDR3 length is 14 residues. Germline V gene sequence: CDR1 SGHRS, CDR2 YFSETQ. With 6 bases clipped from V and 4 bases from J, the junction kept 7 bases outside the gene matches. Some clones are missing from TCRdb's copy, which holds only in-frame ones; the method was immunoSEQ multiplex PCR. The table lists 200,000 or so clones, approximately 92% of them singletons. Sequenced: PBMCs or T cells enriched from blood (not recorded which). The chain links TRBV5-1 to TRBJ2-7; the match to TRBD1 covers 10 bases. This receptor was obtained from a woman aged 40-49 years with acute COVID-19. This CDR3 is CASTSGQGIYEQYF. The DNA for the CDR3 is TGCGCCAGCACCTCGGGACAGGGGATTTACGAGCAGTACTTC.